This TCR beta chain is from a study of T cell responses to AZD1222 COVID-19 vaccine. The study, taken as a whole, reports: White British people made up most donors, females outnumbered males, and clonal diversity was possibly underestimated. Only after the peak T cell response were repertoires sampled. CD4 TCRs covered the whole spike, strongest at regions 160-218 and 743-854. AZD1222 recipients seropositive at baseline numbered only six or seven.

Of note for this clone: The antigen remains undetermined.

Data came from immunoSEQ multiplex PCR; TCRdb stores just in-frame clones and leaves some out. Among around 81,000 clones listed, around 90% were seen once. Germline V gene data show CDR1 as MNHEY and CDR2 as SMNVEV (reference sequence). The ends lost 7 bases at V and 8 bases at J; junction bases unmatched: 7. This CDR3 spans 13 amino acids. This TCR was recovered from an adult who received the AZD1222 COVID-19 vaccine. The rearrangement links TRBV27 to TRBJ1-3, with TRBD1 matching over 8 bases. Here the sequenced sample was peripheral blood, taken 28 days after the second AZD1222 dose. Here the CDR3 DNA reads TGTGCCAGCATGAGGACAGGGACGGACACCATATATTTT. This translates into CASMRTGTDTIYF.